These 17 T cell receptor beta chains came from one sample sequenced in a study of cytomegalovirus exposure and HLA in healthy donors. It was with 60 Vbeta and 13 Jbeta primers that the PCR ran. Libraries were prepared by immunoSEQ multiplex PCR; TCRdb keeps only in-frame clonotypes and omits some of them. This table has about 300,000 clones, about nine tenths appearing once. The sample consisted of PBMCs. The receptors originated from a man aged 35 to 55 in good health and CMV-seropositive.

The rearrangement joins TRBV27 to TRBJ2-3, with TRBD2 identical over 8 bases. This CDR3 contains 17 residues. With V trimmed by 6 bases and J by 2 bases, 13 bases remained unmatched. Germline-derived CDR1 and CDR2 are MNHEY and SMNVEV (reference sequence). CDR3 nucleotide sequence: TGTGCCAGCAGCCAGAGGTTAGCGGGACCTTTCACAGATACGCAGTATTTT. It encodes CASSQRLAGPFTDTQYF.

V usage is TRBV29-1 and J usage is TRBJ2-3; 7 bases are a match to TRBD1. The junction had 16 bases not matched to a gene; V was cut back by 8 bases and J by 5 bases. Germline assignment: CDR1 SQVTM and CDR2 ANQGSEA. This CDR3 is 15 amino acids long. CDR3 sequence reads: CSSQKVQGEGDTQYF. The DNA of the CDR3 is TGCAGCTCACAGAAGGTCCAGGGGGAAGGAGATACGCAGTATTTT.

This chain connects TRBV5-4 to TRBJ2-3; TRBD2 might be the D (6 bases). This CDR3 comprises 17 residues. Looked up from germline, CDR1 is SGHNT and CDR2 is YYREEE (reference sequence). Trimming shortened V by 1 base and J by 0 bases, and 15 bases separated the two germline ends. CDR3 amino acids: CASSLPAGQSSTDTQYF. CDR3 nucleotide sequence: TGTGCCAGCAGCTTGCCAGCGGGCCAATCTAGCACAGATACGCAGTATTTT.

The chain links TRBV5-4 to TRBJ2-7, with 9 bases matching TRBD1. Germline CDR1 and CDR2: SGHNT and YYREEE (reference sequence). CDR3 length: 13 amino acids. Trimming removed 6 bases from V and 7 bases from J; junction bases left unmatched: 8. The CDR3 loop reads CASNPDRGGEQYF. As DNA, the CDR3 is TGTGCCAGCAACCCGGACAGGGGAGGGGAGCAGTACTTC.

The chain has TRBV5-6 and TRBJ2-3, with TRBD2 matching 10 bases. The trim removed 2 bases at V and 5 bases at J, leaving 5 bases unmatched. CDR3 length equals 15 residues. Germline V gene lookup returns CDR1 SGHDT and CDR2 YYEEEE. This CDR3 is CASSFPSGRVDTQYF. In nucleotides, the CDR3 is TGTGCCAGCAGCTTCCCTAGCGGGAGAGTAGATACGCAGTATTTT.

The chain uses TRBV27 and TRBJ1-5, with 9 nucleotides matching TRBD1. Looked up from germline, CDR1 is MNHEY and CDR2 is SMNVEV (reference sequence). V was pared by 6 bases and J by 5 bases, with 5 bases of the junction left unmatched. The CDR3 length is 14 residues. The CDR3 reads CASSPGQGHQPQHF. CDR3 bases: TGTGCCAGCAGCCCGGGACAGGGCCATCAGCCCCAGCATTTT.

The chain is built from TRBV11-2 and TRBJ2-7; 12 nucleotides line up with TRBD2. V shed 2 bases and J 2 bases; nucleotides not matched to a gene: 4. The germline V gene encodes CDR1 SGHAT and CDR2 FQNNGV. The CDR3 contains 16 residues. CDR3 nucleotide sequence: TGTGCCAGCAGCTTAACTCTAGCGGGAGGGCCCTACGAGCAGTACTTC. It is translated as CASSLTLAGGPYEQYF.

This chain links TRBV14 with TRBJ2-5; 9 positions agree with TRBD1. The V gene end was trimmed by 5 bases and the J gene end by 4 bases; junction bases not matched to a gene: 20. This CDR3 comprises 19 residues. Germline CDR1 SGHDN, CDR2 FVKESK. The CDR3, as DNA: TGTGCCAGCAGCGAGGGTAAGGTATCGGGACAGGGAAGGAGAGAGACCCAGTACTTC. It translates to CASSEGKVSGQGRRETQYF.

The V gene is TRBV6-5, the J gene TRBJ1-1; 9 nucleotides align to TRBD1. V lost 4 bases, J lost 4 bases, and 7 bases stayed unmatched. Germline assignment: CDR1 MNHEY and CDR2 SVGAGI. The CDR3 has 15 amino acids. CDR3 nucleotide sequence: TGTGCCAGCAGTTCTAGACAGGGGGGAGGCACTGAAGCTTTCTTT. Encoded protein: CASSSRQGGGTEAFF.

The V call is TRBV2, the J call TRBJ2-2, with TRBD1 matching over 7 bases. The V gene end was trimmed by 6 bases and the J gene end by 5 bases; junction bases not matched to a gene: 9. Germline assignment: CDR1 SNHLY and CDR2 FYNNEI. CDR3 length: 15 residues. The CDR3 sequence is CASSSDRPITGELFF. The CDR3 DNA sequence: TGTGCCAGCAGCTCGGACAGGCCGATAACCGGGGAGCTGTTTTTT.

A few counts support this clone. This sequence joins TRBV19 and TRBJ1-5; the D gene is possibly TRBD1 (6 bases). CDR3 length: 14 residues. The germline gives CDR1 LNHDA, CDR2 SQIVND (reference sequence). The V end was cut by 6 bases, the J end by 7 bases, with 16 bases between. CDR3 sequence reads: CASRTDRIFQPQHF. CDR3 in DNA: TGTGCCAGTAGAACCGACAGGATCTTCCAGCCCCAGCATTTT.

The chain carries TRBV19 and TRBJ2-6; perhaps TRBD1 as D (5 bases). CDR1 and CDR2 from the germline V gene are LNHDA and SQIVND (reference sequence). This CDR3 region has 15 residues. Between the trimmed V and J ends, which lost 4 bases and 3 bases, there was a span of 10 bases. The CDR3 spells CASSTSGFGANVLTF. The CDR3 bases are TGTGCCAGTAGTACCTCAGGGTTTGGGGCCAACGTCCTGACTTTC.

As DNA, the CDR3 is TGTGCCAGCAGTAAAAGATCCGGGACAGGGGGCACCGGGGAGCTGTTTTTT. It encodes CASSKRSGTGGTGELFF. The chain couples TRBV2 to TRBJ2-2; 11 positions match TRBD1. Trimming cost V 5 bases and J 4 bases; bases outside gene matches: 9. The CDR3 has 17 amino acids. The germline gives CDR1 SNHLY, CDR2 FYNNEI. Variable domain in full (rest from reference TRBV2 and TRBJ2-2): EPEVTQTPSHQVTQMGQEVILRCVPISNHLYFYWYRQILGQKVEFLVSFYNNEISEKSEIFDDQFSVERPDGSNFTLKIRSTKLEDSAMYFCASSKRSGTGGTGELFFGEGSRLTVL.

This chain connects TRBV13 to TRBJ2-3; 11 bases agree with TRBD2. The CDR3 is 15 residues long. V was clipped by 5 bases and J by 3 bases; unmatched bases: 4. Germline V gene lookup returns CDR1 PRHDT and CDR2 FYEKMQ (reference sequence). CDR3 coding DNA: TGTGCCAGCAGCCCCACTAGCGGGAGAACAGATACGCAGTATTTT. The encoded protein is CASSPTSGRTDTQYF. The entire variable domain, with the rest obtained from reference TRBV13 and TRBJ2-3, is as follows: AAGVIQSPRHLIKEKRETATLKCYPIPRHDTVYWYQQGPGQDPQFLISFYEKMQSDKGSIPDRFSAQQFSDYHSELNMSSLELGDSALYFCASSPTSGRTDTQYFGPGTRLTVL.

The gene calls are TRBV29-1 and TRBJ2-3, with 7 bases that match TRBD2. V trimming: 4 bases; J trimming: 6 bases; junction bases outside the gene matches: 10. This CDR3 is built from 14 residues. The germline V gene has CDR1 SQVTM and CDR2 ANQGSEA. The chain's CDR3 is CSVVGGSIRDTQYF. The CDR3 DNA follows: TGCAGCGTTGTGGGGGGGAGTATTAGGGATACGCAGTATTTT.

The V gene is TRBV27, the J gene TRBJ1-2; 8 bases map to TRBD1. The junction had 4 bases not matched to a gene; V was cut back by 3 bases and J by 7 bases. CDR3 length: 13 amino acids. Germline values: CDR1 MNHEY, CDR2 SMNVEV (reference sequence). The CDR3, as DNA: TGTGCCAGCAGTTTCACAGGGGGATCTGGCTACACCTTC. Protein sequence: CASSFTGGSGYTF.

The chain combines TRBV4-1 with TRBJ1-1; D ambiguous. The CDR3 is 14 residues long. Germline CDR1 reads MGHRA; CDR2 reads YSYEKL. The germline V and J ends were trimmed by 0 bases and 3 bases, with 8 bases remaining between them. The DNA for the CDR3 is TGCGCCAGCAGCCAAGATGGAGGGTACACTGAAGCTTTCTTT. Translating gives CASSQDGGYTEAFF.